Listed here are 11 T cell receptor beta chains from one sample, sequenced in a study of T cell repertoires in cytomegalovirus infection. TCRdb ran MiXCR on the reads and lists one entry per CDR3 protein. The data show a few hundred thousand distinct CDR3 sequences, around 18% seen once. Source material: PBMCs. All receptors come from a human donor in good health (CMV status not recorded). Some clones in this sample may be carry-over from other donors' samples.

In this sample, this clonotype turned up a few times. The V gene is TRBV2, the J gene TRBJ2-5; D remains ambiguous. The CDR3 loop spans 11 amino acids. Per germline, CDR1 SNHLY and CDR2 FYNNEI. With 7 bases removed from V and 4 bases from J, the gap between germline ends came to 7 bases. The CDR3 nucleotides read TGTGCCAGCACCGAAGGAGAGACCCAGTACTTC. Its translation is CASTEGETQYF.

This clonotype turned up a few times. The rearrangement uses TRBV12-3 or TRBV12-4 and TRBJ1-1; D possibly corresponds to TRBD1 (5 bases). Deletions cut 6 bases from V and 6 bases from J, with 14 bases between. CDR3 length: 13 residues. CDR3 nucleotide sequence: TGTGCCAGCAGCCCCCCAGGGCGGCCTGAAGCTTTCTTT. The encoded protein is CASSPPGRPEAFF.

In its sample, this clonotype was seen many times. The V call is TRBV6-1, the J call TRBJ2-1; D is possibly TRBD2 (5 bases). The CDR3 is made up of 15 amino acids. CDR1 MNHNS and CDR2 SASEGT come from the germline V gene. V was clipped by 7 bases and J by 2 bases, with 15 bases between them. DNA for the CDR3: TGTGCCAGCACTCTGACGAGGGAGACCTACAATGAGCAGTTCTTC. This codes for CASTLTRETYNEQFF.

There are many counts of this clonotype. This chain joins TRBV11-2 and TRBJ1-5; D unresolved. V lost 0 bases, J lost 0 bases, and 6 bases lay in between. The CDR3 has 15 residues. CDR1 and CDR2 from the germline V gene are SGHAT and FQNNGV. The CDR3 is CASSLDGNSNQPQHF. The CDR3 DNA reads as TGTGCCAGCAGCTTAGACGGGAATAGCAATCAGCCCCAGCATTTT.

This clonotype was observed at least ten times. The V gene is TRBV7-2, the J gene TRBJ1-3; tentatively, D is TRBD1 (5 bases). Germline-derived CDR1 and CDR2 are SGHTA and FQGNSA. V lost 5 bases, J lost 4 bases, and 12 bases lay in between. This CDR3 contains 14 residues. The chain's CDR3 is CASSLGTFGNTIYF. The CDR3 DNA follows: TGTGCCAGCAGCCTCGGGACGTTCGGAAACACCATATATTTT.

The gene calls are TRBV2 and TRBJ1-6, with D possibly TRBD1 on 6 matching bases. The CDR3 runs 13 residues. Per germline, CDR1 SNHLY and CDR2 FYNNEI. V lost 8 bases to trimming and J lost 7 bases, with 12 bases between them. DNA of the CDR3: TGTGCCAGCCACAGGGTCCCGAATTCACCCCTCCACTTT. Residues: CASHRVPNSPLHF.

This chain's CDR3 is CASSLYWPGELFF. As DNA, the CDR3 is TGTGCCAGCAGCCTCTACTGGCCGGGGGAGCTGTTTTTT. The J gene is TRBJ2-2, the V gene TRBV12-3 or TRBV12-4; D call uncertain. There are 13 residues in the CDR3. Trimming removed 6 bases from V and 8 bases from J, with 13 bases in between.

The chain joins TRBV20-1 to TRBJ2-5; maybe TRBD1 (5 bases). CDR1 DFQATT and CDR2 SNEGSKA come from the germline V gene (reference sequence). The CDR3 has 13 residues. Between the trimmed V and J ends, which lost 3 bases and 3 bases, there was a span of 11 bases. CDR3 nucleotides: TGCAGTGCTAGGGACACCCTGGAAGAGACCCAGTACTTC. Encoded protein: CSARDTLEETQYF.

V and J are TRBV6-1 and TRBJ1-5; unclear D gene. CDR1 is MNHNS, CDR2 SASEGT, per germline. V dropped 6 bases and J dropped 1 base, with 13 bases sitting between them. The CDR3 extends over 15 amino acids. CDR3 amino acids: CASRRNNWSNQPQHF. CDR3 bases: TGTGCCAGCAGACGAAATAATTGGAGCAATCAGCCCCAGCATTTT.

This clonotype was seen a few times. The J gene is TRBJ2-2, the V gene TRBV20-1; D uncertain. CDR3 size: 13 residues. V dropped 1 base and J dropped 4 bases, with 7 bases sitting between them. The germline CDR1 and CDR2 sequences are DFQATT and SNEGSKA (reference sequence). CDR3 nucleotides: TGCAGTGCTAGAGCCGGAAGCACCGGGGAGCTGTTTTTT. This encodes CSARAGSTGELFF.

This clonotype was counted a few times. V is TRBV5-4 and J is TRBJ2-5; D uncertain. The CDR3 totals 16 residues. In germline, CDR1 is SGHNT, CDR2 YYREEE (reference sequence). V lost 0 bases and J 2 bases, leaving 14 bases between the germline ends. CDR3 loop: CASSLGAAVDQETQYF. The CDR3 coding sequence is TGTGCCAGCAGCTTGGGCGCAGCTGTGGATCAAGAGACCCAGTACTTC.